These T cell receptor beta chains were read from a single sample in a study of PD-L1 blockade in urothelial cancer. Here immunoSEQ multiplex PCR was the method, and the copy in TCRdb shows in-frame clones only, minus some. The profile shows around 62,000 clones, almost 90% of them singletons. The sequencing used PBMCs, collected around atezolizumab (anti-PD-L1) treatment. These receptor sequences come from a man aged 60 to 69 with urothelial cancer. Both conserved end residues are part of each CDR3. Fields, in order: D gene, V gene, J gene, clone size, CDR3 protein, CDR3 DNA. The D gene is left open where the match is weak. A clone size is listed for some rows: how often the clone was seen (once, few, many), or a class if it is expanded.

d_call: -; v_call: TRBV27; j_call: TRBJ2-2; clone_size: -; cdr3_aa: CASSPRRGGTGELFF; cdr3_nt: TGTGCCAGCAGTCCCCGTAGGGGAGGCACCGGGGAGCTGTTTTTT
d_call: -; v_call: TRBV5-6; j_call: TRBJ1-1; clone_size: few; cdr3_aa: CASSLTGITEAFF; cdr3_nt: TGTGCCAGCAGCTTAACAGGGATCACTGAAGCTTTCTTT
d_call: -; v_call: TRBV5-1; j_call: TRBJ2-5; clone_size: -; cdr3_aa: CASSSQGKLWEEETQYF; cdr3_nt: TGCGCCAGCAGCTCACAGGGGAAACTGTGGGAGGAGGAGACCCAGTACTTC
d_call: -; v_call: TRBV28; j_call: TRBJ1-1; clone_size: -; cdr3_aa: CASSFLQGTEAFF; cdr3_nt: TGTGCCAGCAGTTTTTTACAGGGCACTGAAGCTTTCTTT
d_call: -; v_call: TRBV6-6; j_call: TRBJ2-7; clone_size: few; cdr3_aa: CASSYDTNYEQYF; cdr3_nt: TGTGCCAGCAGTTACGACACCAACTACGAGCAGTACTTC
d_call: TRBD1; v_call: TRBV30; j_call: TRBJ2-1; clone_size: -; cdr3_aa: CAWSEGQGANNEQFF; cdr3_nt: TGTGCCTGGAGTGAAGGACAGGGGGCGAATAATGAGCAGTTCTTC
d_call: TRBD1; v_call: TRBV6-5; j_call: TRBJ2-7; clone_size: -; cdr3_aa: CASSYGLGTGGFEQYF; cdr3_nt: TGTGCCAGCAGTTACGGTCTCGGGACAGGGGGTTTCGAGCAGTACTTC
d_call: -; v_call: TRBV5-1; j_call: TRBJ1-1; clone_size: once; cdr3_aa: CASSLGGGVTEAFF; cdr3_nt: TGCGCCAGCAGCTTGGGTGGGGGGGTCACTGAAGCTTTCTTT
d_call: -; v_call: TRBV7-2; j_call: TRBJ1-2; clone_size: -; cdr3_aa: CASSLSTRGYTF; cdr3_nt: TGTGCCAGCAGCTTATCGACACGGGGCTACACCTTC
d_call: TRBD2; v_call: TRBV18; j_call: TRBJ2-1; clone_size: -; cdr3_aa: CASSPQLAGIDEQFF; cdr3_nt: TGTGCCAGCTCACCTCAACTAGCGGGAATAGATGAGCAGTTCTTC
d_call: -; v_call: TRBV6-4; j_call: TRBJ2-1; clone_size: -; cdr3_aa: CASSPPASAHNEQFF; cdr3_nt: TGTGCCAGCAGTCCCCCGGCCAGCGCACACAATGAGCAGTTCTTC
d_call: -; v_call: TRBV10-2; j_call: TRBJ1-1; clone_size: -; cdr3_aa: CASSVQNTEAFF; cdr3_nt: TGCGCCAGCAGTGTTCAGAATACTGAAGCTTTCTTT
d_call: -; v_call: TRBV30; j_call: TRBJ2-7; clone_size: -; cdr3_aa: CAWSPNTEEQYF; cdr3_nt: TGTGCCTGGAGTCCCAATACAGAGGAGCAGTACTTC
d_call: TRBD1; v_call: TRBV4-1; j_call: TRBJ1-1; clone_size: -; cdr3_aa: CASSQGTGGFTEAFF; cdr3_nt: TGCGCCAGCAGCCAAGGGACAGGGGGCTTCACTGAAGCTTTCTTT
d_call: -; v_call: TRBV30; j_call: TRBJ2-2; clone_size: -; cdr3_aa: CAWSRSGTGELFF; cdr3_nt: TGTGCCTGGAGCCGGAGCGGTACCGGGGAGCTGTTTTTT
d_call: TRBD2; v_call: TRBV4-2; j_call: TRBJ2-7; clone_size: -; cdr3_aa: CASSQGRREGPGQYF; cdr3_nt: TGTGCCAGCAGCCAAGGTCGGCGGGAGGGCCCTGGGCAGTACTTC
d_call: TRBD1; v_call: TRBV4-2; j_call: TRBJ1-5; clone_size: -; cdr3_aa: CASSQVEGARNQPQHF; cdr3_nt: TGTGCCAGCAGCCAAGTCGAGGGGGCTAGGAATCAGCCCCAGCATTTT
d_call: TRBD1; v_call: TRBV6-5; j_call: TRBJ1-1; clone_size: -; cdr3_aa: CASRSPGQRFIEAFF; cdr3_nt: TGTGCCAGCAGATCCCCGGGACAGCGTTTCATTGAAGCTTTCTTT
d_call: TRBD1; v_call: TRBV6-1; j_call: TRBJ1-2; clone_size: -; cdr3_aa: CASGGQGYGYTF; cdr3_nt: TGTGCCAGCGGGGGACAGGGGTATGGCTACACCTTC
d_call: TRBD1; v_call: TRBV4-1; j_call: TRBJ2-2; clone_size: -; cdr3_aa: CASSLVMGQGTGELFF; cdr3_nt: TGCGCCAGCAGCCTAGTGATGGGACAGGGGACCGGGGAGCTGTTTTTT
d_call: -; v_call: TRBV6-6; j_call: TRBJ1-5; clone_size: -; cdr3_aa: CASSARGGSNQPQHF; cdr3_nt: TGTGCCAGCAGCGCCCGGGGAGGGAGCAATCAGCCCCAGCATTTT
d_call: -; v_call: TRBV12-5; j_call: TRBJ2-1; clone_size: -; cdr3_aa: CASGLVRWGQSSYNEQFF; cdr3_nt: TGTGCTAGTGGTTTGGTCCGGTGGGGACAAAGCTCCTACAATGAGCAGTTCTTC
d_call: TRBD1; v_call: TRBV5-1; j_call: TRBJ2-3; clone_size: -; cdr3_aa: CASSRDRGRSDTQYF; cdr3_nt: TGCGCCAGCAGCAGGGACAGGGGGAGATCAGATACGCAGTATTTT
d_call: -; v_call: TRBV9; j_call: TRBJ1-3; clone_size: -; cdr3_aa: CASSVELSRSGNTIYF; cdr3_nt: TGTGCCAGCAGCGTAGAGTTGAGTCGCTCTGGAAACACCATATATTTT
d_call: -; v_call: TRBV7-8; j_call: TRBJ2-3; clone_size: -; cdr3_aa: CASSLIRTSSDTQYF; cdr3_nt: TGTGCCAGCAGCTTAATAAGAACTAGTTCAGATACGCAGTATTTT
d_call: -; v_call: TRBV19; j_call: TRBJ1-6; clone_size: few; cdr3_aa: CASSIGGTMDSPLHF; cdr3_nt: TGTGCCAGTAGTATAGGAGGGACTATGGATTCACCCCTCCACTTT
d_call: -; v_call: TRBV19; j_call: TRBJ1-5; clone_size: -; cdr3_aa: CASRGGAGQPQHF; cdr3_nt: TGTGCCAGTAGGGGGGGGGCAGGTCAGCCCCAGCATTTT
d_call: -; v_call: TRBV27; j_call: TRBJ1-5; clone_size: -; cdr3_aa: CASSLSRALAGQPQHF; cdr3_nt: TGTGCCAGCAGTTTATCGCGTGCCTTAGCGGGTCAGCCCCAGCATTTT
d_call: -; v_call: TRBV7-9; j_call: TRBJ2-7; clone_size: -; cdr3_aa: CASSIQGPYEQYF; cdr3_nt: TGTGCCAGCAGCATACAGGGACCCTACGAGCAGTACTTC
d_call: -; v_call: TRBV27; j_call: TRBJ1-3; clone_size: -; cdr3_aa: CASGSLSRNTIYF; cdr3_nt: TGTGCCAGCGGTTCACTTTCTAGAAACACCATATATTTT
d_call: -; v_call: TRBV5-5; j_call: TRBJ2-3; clone_size: -; cdr3_aa: CASDWGGGFTDTQYF; cdr3_nt: TGTGCCAGCGACTGGGGAGGAGGGTTCACAGATACGCAGTATTTT
d_call: -; v_call: TRBV5-6; j_call: TRBJ2-1; clone_size: -; cdr3_aa: CASSFSSVAYNEQFF; cdr3_nt: TGTGCCAGCAGCTTCTCTAGCGTAGCCTACAATGAGCAGTTCTTC
d_call: TRBD1; v_call: TRBV5-1; j_call: TRBJ1-4; clone_size: -; cdr3_aa: CASSLVGGFNEKLFF; cdr3_nt: TGCGCCAGCAGCTTGGTAGGGGGCTTTAATGAAAAACTGTTTTTT
d_call: -; v_call: TRBV11-3; j_call: TRBJ1-4; clone_size: -; cdr3_aa: CASSTRQVATNEKLFF; cdr3_nt: TGTGCCAGCAGCACAAGACAGGTTGCAACTAATGAAAAACTGTTTTTT
d_call: -; v_call: TRBV6-6; j_call: TRBJ2-1; clone_size: -; cdr3_aa: CASITTQDNEQFF; cdr3_nt: TGTGCCAGCATCACCACTCAGGACAATGAGCAGTTCTTC
d_call: -; v_call: TRBV27; j_call: TRBJ2-2; clone_size: once; cdr3_aa: CASSLKGGGELFF; cdr3_nt: TGTGCCAGCAGTTTAAAGGGAGGTGGGGAGCTGTTTTTT
d_call: -; v_call: TRBV7-9; j_call: TRBJ2-1; clone_size: -; cdr3_aa: CASSPVSGSYNEQFF; cdr3_nt: TGTGCCAGCAGCCCCGTTAGCGGTTCCTACAATGAGCAGTTCTTC
d_call: -; v_call: TRBV9; j_call: TRBJ2-2; clone_size: -; cdr3_aa: CASSPNPGDTGELFF; cdr3_nt: TGTGCCAGCAGCCCCAACCCCGGGGATACCGGGGAGCTGTTTTTT
d_call: -; v_call: TRBV2; j_call: TRBJ1-1; clone_size: few; cdr3_aa: CASGTRGGTEAFF; cdr3_nt: TGTGCCAGCGGAACCCGAGGGGGCACTGAAGCTTTCTTT
d_call: -; v_call: TRBV9; j_call: TRBJ2-5; clone_size: -; cdr3_aa: CASSVGGEETQYF; cdr3_nt: TGTGCCAGCAGCGTAGGCGGGGAAGAGACCCAGTACTTC
d_call: -; v_call: TRBV7-8; j_call: TRBJ2-7; clone_size: -; cdr3_aa: CASSLRTFYEQYF; cdr3_nt: TGTGCCAGCAGCCTAAGGACATTCTACGAGCAGTACTTC
d_call: TRBD2; v_call: TRBV2; j_call: TRBJ2-7; clone_size: -; cdr3_aa: CASSWETSGYEQYF; cdr3_nt: TGTGCCAGCTCCTGGGAGACTAGCGGGTACGAGCAGTACTTC
d_call: -; v_call: TRBV5-6; j_call: TRBJ2-1; clone_size: -; cdr3_aa: CASTLNNEQFF; cdr3_nt: TGTGCCAGCACCCTAAACAATGAGCAGTTCTTC